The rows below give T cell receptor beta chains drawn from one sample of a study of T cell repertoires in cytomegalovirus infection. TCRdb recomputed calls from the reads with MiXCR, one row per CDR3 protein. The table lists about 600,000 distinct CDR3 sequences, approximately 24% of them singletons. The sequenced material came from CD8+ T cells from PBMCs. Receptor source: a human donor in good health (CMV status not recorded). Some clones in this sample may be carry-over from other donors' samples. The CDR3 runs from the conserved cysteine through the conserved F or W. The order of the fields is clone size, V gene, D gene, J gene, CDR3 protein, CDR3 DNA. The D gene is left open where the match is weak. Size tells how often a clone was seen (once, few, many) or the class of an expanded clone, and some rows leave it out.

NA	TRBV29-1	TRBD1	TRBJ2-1	CSVEATGSNEQFF	TGCAGCGTTGAAGCGACAGGGAGTAATGAGCAGTTCTTC
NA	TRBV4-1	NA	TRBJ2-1	CASCSESLWGSSYNEQFF	TGCGCCAGCTGTTCAGAAAGCCTCTGGGGGAGCTCCTACAATGAGCAGTTCTTC
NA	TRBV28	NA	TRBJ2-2	CASRGTLAPTGELFF	TGTGCCAGCAGAGGGACGCTAGCACCCACCGGGGAGCTGTTTTTT
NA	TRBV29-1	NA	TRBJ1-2	CSVFPGATAYGYTF	TGCAGCGTTTTCCCGGGGGCGACCGCCTATGGCTACACCTTC
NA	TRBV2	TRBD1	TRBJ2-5	CASSVGQGNPETQYF	TGTGCCAGCAGTGTCGGACAGGGGAACCCGGAGACCCAGTACTTC
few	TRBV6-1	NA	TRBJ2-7	CATSGDSSYEQYF	TGTGCCACCTCAGGGGATAGCTCCTACGAGCAGTACTTC
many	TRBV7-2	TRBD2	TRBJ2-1	CASSLASGVNEQFF	TGTGCCAGCAGCTTAGCTAGCGGGGTAAATGAGCAGTTCTTC
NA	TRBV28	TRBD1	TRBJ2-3	CASRGQVTDTQYF	TGTGCCAGCAGGGGACAGGTCACAGATACGCAGTATTTT
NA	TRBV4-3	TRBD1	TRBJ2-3	CVSSQGTGWTDTQYF	TGCGTCAGCAGCCAAGGGACAGGGTGGACAGATACGCAGTATTTT
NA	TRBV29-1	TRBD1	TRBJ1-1	CSVEQWTGRNTEAFF	TGCAGCGTTGAACAGTGGACAGGTAGGAACACTGAAGCTTTCTTT
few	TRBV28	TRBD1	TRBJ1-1	CASSTGQGATEAFF	TGTGCCAGCAGCACCGGACAGGGGGCCACTGAAGCTTTCTTT
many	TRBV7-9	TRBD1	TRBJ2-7	CASSLKGQGAYEQYF	TGTGCCAGCAGCCTCAAGGGACAGGGGGCCTACGAGCAGTACTTC
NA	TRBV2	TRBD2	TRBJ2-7	CASRSPRTSGGPSTGQYF	TGTGCCAGCAGGTCGCCTAGGACTAGCGGGGGGCCCTCTACGGGGCAGTACTTC
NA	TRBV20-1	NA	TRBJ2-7	CSARRQGPNEQYF	TGCAGTGCTAGGAGGCAGGGCCCGAACGAGCAGTACTTC
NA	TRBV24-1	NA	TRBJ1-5	CATTLGPNQPQHF	TGTGCCACCACCCTTGGGCCGAATCAGCCCCAGCATTTT
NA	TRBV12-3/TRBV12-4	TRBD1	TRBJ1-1	CASSPSTGLNTEAFF	TGTGCCAGCAGTCCTTCGACAGGGCTTAACACTGAAGCTTTCTTT
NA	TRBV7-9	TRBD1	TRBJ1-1	CASSDPGGTEAFF	TGTGCCAGCAGCGACCCAGGGGGAACTGAAGCTTTCTTT
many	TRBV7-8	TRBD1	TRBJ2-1	CASIPRDREVNEQFF	TGTGCCAGCATCCCGCGGGACAGGGAAGTAAATGAGCAGTTCTTC
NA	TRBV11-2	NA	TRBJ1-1	CASSPVDTEAFF	TGTGCCAGCAGCCCCGTGGACACTGAAGCTTTCTTT
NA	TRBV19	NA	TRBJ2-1	CASTGNVAYNEQFF	TGTGCCAGTACGGGGAATGTAGCCTACAATGAGCAGTTCTTC